The 13 T cell receptor beta chains in this list originate from one sample, sequenced in a study of T cells in localized non-small cell lung cancer. Repertoires were generated with immunoSEQ multiplex PCR, while TCRdb's copy carries only in-frame clones and drops some. The repertoire holds around 96,000 clones, with approximately 91% as singletons. The material was PBMCs, obtained before any cancer treatment. The origin of the receptors is a woman between 35 and 75 years old with stage II squamous cell lung carcinoma.

A single count supports this clone. The genes are TRBV29-1 and TRBJ2-2; 7 bases are a match to TRBD2. V gave up 3 bases and J gave up 2 bases; unmatched junction bases: 9. Germline V gene data show CDR1 as SQVTM and CDR2 as ANQGSEA. The CDR3 runs 16 residues. The CDR3 loop is CSVEGGSGGNTGELFF. The CDR3 nucleotides are TGCAGCGTTGAGGGTGGTTCGGGAGGAAACACCGGGGAGCTGTTTTTT.

The J gene is TRBJ1-4, the V gene TRBV13; the match to TRBD1 covers 8 bases. The CDR3 is 14 residues long. Germline trimming cut 4 bases from V and 6 bases from J; bases unmatched to any gene: 4. Germline CDR1 reads PRHDT; CDR2 reads FYEKMQ (reference sequence). CDR3: CASSSTGEDEKLFF. The CDR3 region has the DNA TGTGCCAGCAGCTCGACAGGGGAGGATGAAAAACTGTTTTTT.

This sequence joins TRBV7-8 and TRBJ1-1; possibly TRBD1 for D (6 bases). The V gene's germline CDR1 is SGHVS and CDR2 FQNEAQ. The V gene lost 0 bases and the J gene lost 0 bases, with 8 bases spanning the gap. The CDR3 contains 15 residues. The CDR3 spells CASSLAGAVNTEAFF. As DNA, the CDR3 is TGTGCCAGCAGCTTAGCGGGGGCAGTGAACACTGAAGCTTTCTTT.

The V call is TRBV5-4, the J call TRBJ1-1; no definite D call. The CDR3 is made up of 15 amino acids. Trimming removed 4 bases at V and 2 bases at J, with 15 bases between. Germline V lookup: CDR1 SGHNT, CDR2 YYREEE (reference sequence). The CDR3 nucleotides are TGTGCCAGCAGCCCCCGTATCGGCGGAAACACTGAAGCTTTCTTT. Protein: CASSPRIGGNTEAFF.

This chain connects TRBV20-1 to TRBJ1-1, with D unresolved. The CDR3 runs 11 residues. Germline-derived CDR1 and CDR2 are DFQATT and SNEGSKA (reference sequence). With 1 base removed from V and 4 bases from J, the gap between germline ends came to 4 bases. The chain's CDR3 is CSARGATEAFF. CDR3 sequence (DNA): TGCAGTGCTAGAGGGGCCACTGAAGCTTTCTTT.

The chain has TRBV9 and TRBJ1-2; D gene unclear. The ends were cut back, 2 bases at V and 6 bases at J, with 5 bases in the middle. Germline lookup yields CDR1 SGDLS and CDR2 YYNGEE. The CDR3 has 11 amino acids. CDR3: CASSVLDGYTF. CDR3 bases: TGTGCCAGCAGCGTTTTGGATGGCTACACCTTC.

This clone was seen a single time. The chain links TRBV27 to TRBJ1-2, with D unclear. Germline CDR1 reads MNHEY; CDR2 reads SMNVEV (reference sequence). Trimming took 5 bases from V and 3 from J, leaving 4 bases between them. The CDR3 consists of 11 residues. The CDR3 DNA sequence: TGTGCCAGCAGTGATTACTATGGCTACACCTTC. This translates into CASSDYYGYTF.

The V and J genes are TRBV6-5 and TRBJ2-7; no clear D. CDR3 length equals 13 residues. The germline V and J ends were trimmed by 8 bases and 0 bases, with 11 bases remaining between them. The germline gives CDR1 MNHEY, CDR2 SVGAGI. In DNA form, the CDR3 reads TGTGCCAGCGGGTCGGTTGGCTCCTACGAGCAGTACTTC. Protein sequence: CASGSVGSYEQYF.

Here the CDR3 reads CASSPRDSPYNEQFF. For the CDR3, the DNA is TGTGCCAGCAGCCCCCGGGACAGCCCATACAATGAGCAGTTCTTC. This chain joins TRBV7-7 and TRBJ2-1; the match to TRBD1 covers 7 bases. Germline V gives CDR1 SSHAT, CDR2 FNYEAQ (reference sequence). V lost 5 bases, J lost 4 bases, and 8 bases stayed unmatched. There are 15 residues in the CDR3.

The chain carries TRBV28 and TRBJ1-2; D gene ambiguous. V was pared by 5 bases and J by 5 bases, with 12 bases between. The length of the CDR3 is 13 residues. Germline values: CDR1 MDHEN, CDR2 SYDVKM. CDR3 coding DNA: TGTGCCAGCAGTCCAAGACCGCAGTATGGCTACACCTTC. Amino acid sequence: CASSPRPQYGYTF.

The V call is TRBV5-1, the J call TRBJ2-1, with D possibly being TRBD2 (5 bases). The V end was cut by 0 bases, the J end by 10 bases, with 11 bases between. The CDR3 runs to 13 residues. The germline V gene has CDR1 SGHRS and CDR2 YFSETQ. CDR3: CASSLVRGGEQFF. The CDR3 DNA sequence: TGCGCCAGCAGCTTGGTCCGGGGTGGGGAGCAGTTCTTC.

The genes are TRBV30 and TRBJ1-4; 7 nucleotides align to TRBD1. The CDR3 runs 15 residues. Germline CDR1 and CDR2: GTSNPN and SVGIG (reference sequence). V lost 1 base to trimming and J lost 1 base; unmatched junction nucleotides: 3. The CDR3, as DNA: TGTGCCTGGAGTGGGCGACAGGGAACTAATGAAAAACTGTTTTTT. This codes for CAWSGRQGTNEKLFF.

The gene calls are TRBV7-9 and TRBJ2-3, with TRBD2 matching 12 bases. V was clipped by 8 bases and J by 6 bases; unmatched bases: 9. Germline V gene sequence: CDR1 SEHNR, CDR2 FQNEAQ (reference sequence). The CDR3 loop spans 15 amino acids. The CDR3 DNA sequence: TGTGCCAGCTCCCTGCTAGCGGGGGGGAGGGATACGCAGTATTTT. As protein: CASSLLAGGRDTQYF.